The clone carrying this T cell receptor (beta chain) was seen ten or more times. The antigen is not known. As originally analysed: The study took CDR3 differences across clinicopathological groups and made a distant-metastasis classifier for papillary thyroid cancer from them. TCRdb used MiXCR to call clones anew from the PCR reads. Here the V and J calls rest on TCRdb's processing, not on the authors' analysis. The data show around 20,000 clones, with about a sixth seen just once and over 9.5% held by the top ten. CDR3 length: 11 amino acids. CDR1 is KGHSH, CDR2 LQKENI, per germline. Deletions cut 8 bases from V and 8 bases from J, with 10 bases between. The entire patient cohort was treatment-naive prior to thyroid surgery. This sample was included in a study of metastatic and nonmetastatic thyroid tumors. Study background: From malignant and benign thyroid patients, repertoires in blood and in tumor or nodule tissue were compared. Study results and caveats: TCR beta diversity was reportedly significantly higher in malignant thyroid tumors than benign nodules, in blood and tumor.

Sequencing was done on a sample of tumor tissue. The sequence was obtained from a female donor with papillary thyroid cancer or a benign thyroid nodule (not recorded which). Some clones in this sample may be carry-over from other donors' samples. V and J are TRBV18 and TRBJ2-4; either TRBD1 or TRBD2 may fit D (5 bases each). The CDR3 sequence: CASRQGDIQYF. In nucleotides, the CDR3 is TGTGCCAGCCGGCAGGGAGACATTCAGTACTTC.